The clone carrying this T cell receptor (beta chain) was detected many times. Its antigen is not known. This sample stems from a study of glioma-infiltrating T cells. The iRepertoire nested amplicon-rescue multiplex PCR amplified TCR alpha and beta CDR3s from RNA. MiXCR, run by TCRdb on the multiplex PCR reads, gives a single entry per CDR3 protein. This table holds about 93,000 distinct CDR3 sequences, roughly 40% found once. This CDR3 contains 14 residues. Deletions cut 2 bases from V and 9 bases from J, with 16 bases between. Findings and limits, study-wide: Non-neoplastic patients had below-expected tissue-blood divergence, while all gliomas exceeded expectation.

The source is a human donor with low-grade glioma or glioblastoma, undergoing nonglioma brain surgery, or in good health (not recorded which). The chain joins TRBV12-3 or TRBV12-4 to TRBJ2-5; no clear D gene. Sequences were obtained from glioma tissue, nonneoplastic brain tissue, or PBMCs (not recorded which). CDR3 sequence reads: CASSLKATLPAQYF. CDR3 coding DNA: TGTGCCAGCAGTTTAAAGGCGACGCTCCCGGCCCAGTACTTC.